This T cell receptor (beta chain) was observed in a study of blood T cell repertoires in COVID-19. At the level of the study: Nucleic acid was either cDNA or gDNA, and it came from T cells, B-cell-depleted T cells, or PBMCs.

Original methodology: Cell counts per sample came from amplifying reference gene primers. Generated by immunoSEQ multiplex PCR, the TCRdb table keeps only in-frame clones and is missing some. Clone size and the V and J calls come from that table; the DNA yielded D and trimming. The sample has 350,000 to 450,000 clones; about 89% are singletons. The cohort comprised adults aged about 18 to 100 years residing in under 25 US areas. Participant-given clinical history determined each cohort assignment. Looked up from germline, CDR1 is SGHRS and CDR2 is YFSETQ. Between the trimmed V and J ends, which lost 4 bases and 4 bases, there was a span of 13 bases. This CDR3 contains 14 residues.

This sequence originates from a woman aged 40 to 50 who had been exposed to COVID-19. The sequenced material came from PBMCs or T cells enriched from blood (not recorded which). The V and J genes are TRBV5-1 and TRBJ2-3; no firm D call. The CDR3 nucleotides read TGCGCCAGCAGCGGAGAATTACGCCCAGATACGCAGTATTTT. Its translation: CASSGELRPDTQYF.